The 23 T cell receptor beta chains below come from one sample, sequenced in a study of vaccination effects on CD4 cells after COVID-19. Their antigens remain unidentified. TCRdb's copy holds only in-frame clones and misses some; the assay was immunoSEQ multiplex PCR. The table records 45,000 to 65,000 clones, roughly 80% of them present only once. Antigen-specific CD4+ T cells expanded by the ViraFEST assay with viral peptide pools were then sequenced. Scientists isolated CD4+ T cells after a roughly nine-day culture period ended. This sample comprised CD4+ T cells from PBMCs cultured with HCoV-229E spike peptides, obtained before COVID-19 vaccination. These receptors originate from a human donor who received a COVID-19 vaccine.

V and J are TRBV5-5 and TRBJ1-1; D gene uncertain. Per germline, CDR1 SGHKS and CDR2 YYEKEE (reference sequence). With 2 bases removed from V and 0 bases from J, the gap between germline ends came to 8 bases. This CDR3 region has 14 residues. The CDR3, as DNA: TGTGCCAGCAGCTTAACCTCGCTGAACACTGAAGCTTTCTTT. It specifies CASSLTSLNTEAFF.

The chain joins TRBV27 to TRBJ1-5, with TRBD1 matching over 8 bases. The CDR3 extends over 14 amino acids. Germline CDR1 and CDR2: MNHEY and SMNVEV (reference sequence). J gave up 6 bases and V 6 bases, and 7 bases lay outside the gene matches. The CDR3 DNA sequence: TGTGCCAGCAGAGGACAGGGTGCGGGTCAGCCCCAGCATTTT. Protein: CASRGQGAGQPQHF.

This clone was seen a handful of times. CDR3 residues: CASSLAGSTYEQYV. CDR3 in DNA: TGTGCCAGCAGCTTAGCGGGGTCAACCTACGAGCAGTACGTC. The V call is TRBV6-5, the J call TRBJ2-7; 8 bases are shared with TRBD2. The CDR3 sequence is 14 residues long. After removal of 6 bases from V and 2 bases from J, the junction contained 6 bases not matched to a gene. Germline lookup yields CDR1 MNHEY and CDR2 SVGAGI.

This chain connects TRBV7-2 to TRBJ1-4; D possibly corresponds to TRBD1 (5 bases). The CDR3 spans 13 residues. Germline V gene sequence: CDR1 SGHTA, CDR2 FQGNSA. Trimming cost V 3 bases and J 5 bases, with 7 bases left between them. In DNA form, the CDR3 reads TGTGCCAGCAGCTTCGGGACGAATGAAAAACTGTTTTTT. Translating gives CASSFGTNEKLFF.

The J gene is TRBJ2-5, the V gene TRBV10-3; D remains unclear. The CDR3 spans 16 residues. Between the trimmed V and J ends, which lost 3 bases and 4 bases, there was a span of 18 bases. CDR1 is ENHRY and CDR2 is SYGVKD in the germline V gene. CDR3 coding DNA: TGTGCCATCAGTGATCCCATGGGTTTGGGCGTAGAGACCCAGTACTTC. This encodes CAISDPMGLGVETQYF.

The chain couples TRBV5-6 to TRBJ1-3; tentative D call: TRBD1 (5 bases). The V gene's germline CDR1 is SGHDT and CDR2 YYEEEE. This CDR3 has 15 amino acids. V lost 1 base to trimming and J lost 4 bases, with 12 bases between them. CDR3 in DNA: TGTGCCAGCAGCTTGCTTTCAGGGTCGGGAAACACCATATATTTT. Its protein product is CASSLLSGSGNTIYF.

The chain has TRBV7-9 and TRBJ1-2, with D perhaps TRBD1 (5 bases). Trimming cost V 7 bases and J 0 bases, with 9 bases left between them. The CDR3 is 13 amino acids. Germline-derived CDR1 and CDR2 are SEHNR and FQNEAQ (reference sequence). The DNA for the CDR3 is TGTGCCAGCAACCAGGGATCTAACTATGGCTACACCTTC. It codes for CASNQGSNYGYTF.

V gene TRBV18 combines with J gene TRBJ2-5; D is unclear. V dropped 9 bases and J dropped 2 bases, with 13 bases sitting between them. The CDR3 totals 13 residues. CDR1 is KGHSH and CDR2 is LQKENI in the germline V gene. The CDR3 loop is CASQMGIQETQYF. For the CDR3, the DNA is TGTGCCAGTCAGATGGGAATTCAAGAGACCCAGTACTTC.

This chain links TRBV5-5 with TRBJ2-2, with no clear D. This CDR3 contains 13 residues. V was cut by 0 bases and J by 4 bases, with 4 bases left in between. Germline V lookup: CDR1 SGHKS, CDR2 YYEKEE (reference sequence). DNA for the CDR3: TGTGCCAGCAGCTTGGGGGGCACCGGGGAGCTGTTTTTT. It specifies CASSLGGTGELFF.

This CDR3 is CASSYQYNRGGYTF. DNA of the CDR3: TGTGCCAGCAGTTACCAATACAACAGGGGTGGCTACACCTTC. The V and J genes are TRBV6-6 and TRBJ1-2; 7 bases are a match to TRBD1. Trimming cost V 2 bases and J 7 bases; bases outside gene matches: 7. Germline CDR1 MNHNY, CDR2 SVGAGI (reference sequence). CDR3 length: 14 amino acids.

J is TRBJ2-5 and V is TRBV25-1; no reliable D call. The CDR3 runs to 13 residues. V dropped 6 bases and J dropped 0 bases, with 8 bases sitting between them. The V gene's germline CDR1 is MGHDK and CDR2 SYGVNS. The DNA of the CDR3 is TGTGCCAGCAGCGACACCTACCAAGAGACCCAGTACTTC. Amino acids: CASSDTYQETQYF.

The J gene is TRBJ2-3, the V gene TRBV5-1; D not certain. V was shortened by 0 bases and J by 1 base, with 12 bases between the two germline ends. Germline assignment: CDR1 SGHRS and CDR2 YFSETQ. This CDR3 has 16 residues. The CDR3 is CASSLGPLSGTDTQYF. The CDR3 nucleotides are TGCGCCAGCAGCTTGGGCCCGCTTTCGGGCACAGATACGCAGTATTTT.

The chain links TRBV7-2 to TRBJ1-4; 8 bases fit TRBD1. V dropped 5 bases and J dropped 8; count of bases not matched to a gene: 7. Germline loops: CDR1 SGHTA, CDR2 FQGNSA. The CDR3 extends over 14 amino acids. CDR3 amino acids: CASSVDRGVEKLFF. In DNA form, the CDR3 reads TGTGCCAGCAGCGTTGACAGGGGCGTCGAAAAACTGTTTTTT.

This clone was seen more than once but under ten times. V usage is TRBV5-1 and J usage is TRBJ1-6, with TRBD1 as a possible D gene (5 bases). The CDR3 is 15 residues long. Germline CDR1 SGHRS, CDR2 YFSETQ. Trimming cost V 5 bases and J 8 bases, with 17 bases left between them. CDR3 bases: TGCGCCAGCAGGGCCGTGGAGGGGTCTGATTCACCCCTCCACTTT. It encodes CASRAVEGSDSPLHF.

This clone was observed a single time. The rearrangement links TRBV9 to TRBJ2-3; TRBD2 agrees at 9 bases. The CDR3 has 16 amino acids. Unmatched junction bases numbered 7, after V lost 3 bases and J lost 2 bases. The germline V gene has CDR1 SGDLS and CDR2 YYNGEE. The CDR3 DNA reads as TGTGCCAGCAGCGGTCGACTAGCGGAGATCACAGATACGCAGTATTTT. It yields the protein CASSGRLAEITDTQYF.

The chain recombines TRBV5-1 with TRBJ1-2, with D perhaps TRBD1 (6 bases). The CDR3 has 15 amino acids. CDR1 and CDR2 from the germline V gene are SGHRS and YFSETQ. Trimming took 1 base from V and 6 from J, leaving 16 bases between them. CDR3 in amino acids: CASSLQVGQGNGYTF. Written as DNA, the CDR3 is TGCGCCAGCAGCTTGCAGGTGGGACAAGGGAATGGCTACACCTTC.

V is TRBV5-1 and J is TRBJ2-5, with D unclear. V was cut by 4 bases and J by 5 bases, with 12 bases left in between. CDR3 size: 13 residues. Germline loops: CDR1 SGHRS, CDR2 YFSETQ. DNA of the CDR3: TGCGCCAGCAGCCGGACCGGCGTGGAGACCCAGTACTTC. It codes for CASSRTGVETQYF.

This clone was recorded once. This sequence joins TRBV18 and TRBJ1-3, with a weak D call TRBD1 (5 bases). Germline V gives CDR1 KGHSH, CDR2 LQKENI. V lost 5 bases, J lost 0 bases, and 20 bases lay in between. This CDR3 spans 18 amino acids. The CDR3 DNA follows: TGTGCCAGCTCAACGGTTTGGCGGGGGGAAAACTCTGGAAACACCATATATTTT. Residues: CASSTVWRGENSGNTIYF.

The J gene is TRBJ2-3, the V gene TRBV21-1; the table's TRBD2 call for D was not verified on the DNA. TRBV21-1 is shown as a pseudogene. The CDR3 contains 12 residues. Here the CDR3 reads CASSTLDDTQYF. CDR3 DNA: TGTGCCAGCAGCACCTTAGATGATACGCAGTATTTT.

J is TRBJ1-2 and V is TRBV6-6; TRBD1 matches at 9 bases. There are 15 residues in the CDR3. The ends lost 8 bases at V and 4 bases at J; junction bases unmatched: 11. Germline CDR1 reads MNHNY; CDR2 reads SVGAGI (reference sequence). Here the CDR3 DNA reads TGTGCCAGCTACTCCGGGACAGGGCTAACCTATGGCTACACCTTC. Protein sequence: CASYSGTGLTYGYTF.

The rearrangement uses TRBV2 and TRBJ2-7; D may be TRBD1 (5 bases). CDR3 size: 12 residues. Germline lookup yields CDR1 SNHLY and CDR2 FYNNEI. V shed 6 bases and J shed 3 bases, with 9 bases lying between them. The CDR3 loop reads CASRGALYEQYV. The CDR3, as DNA: TGTGCCAGCAGAGGGGCCCTCTACGAGCAGTACGTC.

The rearrangement uses TRBV2 and TRBJ2-1; D is ambiguous. Trimming stripped 7 bases from V and 0 bases from J, with 10 bases between. The length of the CDR3 is 14 residues. Germline CDR1 is SNHLY and CDR2 is FYNNEI. Written as DNA, the CDR3 is TGTGCCAGCACTCCAGAAAGCTCCTACAATGAGCAGTTCTTC. It translates to CASTPESSYNEQFF.

This sequence joins TRBV9 and TRBJ2-2, with D possibly called TRBD1 or TRBD2 (6 bases each). The CDR3 contains 16 residues. Germline V gene data show CDR1 as SGDLS and CDR2 as YYNGEE. With 2 bases removed from V and 4 bases from J, the gap between germline ends came to 15 bases. The CDR3 protein is CASSVGGRGPTGELFF. CDR3 DNA sequence: TGTGCCAGCAGCGTGGGGGGCCGGGGGCCCACCGGGGAGCTGTTTTTT.